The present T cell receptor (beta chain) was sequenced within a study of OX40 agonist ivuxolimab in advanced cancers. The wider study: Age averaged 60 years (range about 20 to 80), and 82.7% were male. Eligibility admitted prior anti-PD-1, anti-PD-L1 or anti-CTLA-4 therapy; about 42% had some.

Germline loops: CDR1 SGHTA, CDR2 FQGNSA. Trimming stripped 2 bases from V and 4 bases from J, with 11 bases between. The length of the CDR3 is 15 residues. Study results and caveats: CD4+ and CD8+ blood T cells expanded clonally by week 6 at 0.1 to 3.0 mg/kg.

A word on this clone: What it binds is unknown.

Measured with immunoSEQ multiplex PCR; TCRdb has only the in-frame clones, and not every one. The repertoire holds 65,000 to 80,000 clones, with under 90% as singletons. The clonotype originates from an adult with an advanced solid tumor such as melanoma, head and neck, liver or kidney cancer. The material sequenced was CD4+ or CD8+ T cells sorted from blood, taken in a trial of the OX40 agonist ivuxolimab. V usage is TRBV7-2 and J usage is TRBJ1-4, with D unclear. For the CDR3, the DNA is TGTGCCAGCAGCTTAAGCCCCGGGAATAATGAAAAACTGTTTTTT. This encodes CASSLSPGNNEKLFF.